The clone carrying this T cell receptor (beta chain) was seen ten or more times. The antigen is not known. The data originate from a study of CD8 T cells in ankylosing spondylitis. Regarding the study as a whole: Earlier work had already found some motif variants in reactive arthritis synovial fluid and blood. Ankylosing spondylitis blood appeared to be characterized by a TCR beta motif of roughly eight highly homologous variants.

The junction had 12 bases not matched to a gene; V was cut back by 8 bases and J by 3 bases. Germline assignment: CDR1 SEHNR and CDR2 FQNEAQ (reference sequence). This CDR3 is 15 amino acids long. Quantitative 5'-RACE with molecular barcodes produced the TCR beta libraries. One entry per CDR3 protein results from TCRdb running MiXCR on the 5' RACE reads. The profile shows roughly 300,000 distinct CDR3 sequences, around 8% of them singletons. This chain links TRBV7-9 with TRBJ2-7; 8 bases fit TRBD1. Sequencing used blood, either unsorted or a sorted T cell fraction (not recorded which). The sequence was obtained from a male donor with ankylosing spondylitis. CDR3 bases: TGTGCCAGCTCATCGGCGGGGACAGGACACTACGAGCAGTACTTC. Amino acid sequence: CASSSAGTGHYEQYF.